The clone carrying this T cell receptor beta chain has just a few counts. This sample is drawn from a study of blood T cell repertoires in COVID-19. At the level of the study: The origin of the acute and convalescent COVID-19 samples was the United States, Italy and Spain.

With V trimmed by 4 bases and J by 0 bases, 16 bases remained unmatched. Looked up from germline, CDR1 is SGHAT and CDR2 is FQNNGV. CDR3 length equals 19 residues. Profiled with immunoSEQ multiplex PCR; TCRdb holds only in-frame clones, not every one. The sample holds 73,000 or so clones; about 83% are singletons and the top ten take over 5%. The gene calls are TRBV11-2 and TRBJ1-2, with TRBD1 identical over 8 bases. This TCR was recovered from a woman aged 55-75 years with acute or convalescent COVID-19. Sequencing was performed on peripheral blood. For the CDR3, the DNA is TGTGCCAGCAGCTCATTAAGAGGGACAGGCCAGTCCACTAACTATGGCTACACCTTC. It codes for CASSSLRGTGQSTNYGYTF.